The 11 T cell receptor beta chains reported below all come from one sample, sequenced in a study of cytomegalovirus exposure and HLA in healthy donors. The PCR ran on 60 Vbeta and 13 Jbeta primers. Clones were sequenced by immunoSEQ multiplex PCR, and TCRdb holds only the in-frame ones, with some missing. Here the sample spans around 170,000 clones, approximately 71% being singletons. Sequences were obtained from PBMCs. These receptors originate from a girl aged 5 to 17 in good health and CMV-seronegative.

The V and J genes are TRBV25-1 and TRBJ1-2; a possible D gene is TRBD1 (5 bases). CDR1 is MGHDK and CDR2 is SYGVNS in the germline V gene. V was cut by 2 bases and J by 4 bases, with 17 bases left in between. The CDR3 runs 16 residues. CDR3 in DNA: TGTGCCAGCAGTGAACTCCAGGGTTCTCTACCCTATGGCTACACCTTC. Its translation: CASSELQGSLPYGYTF.

The rearrangement uses TRBV5-6 and TRBJ1-2, with 9 bases lining up with TRBD1. This CDR3 has 15 amino acids. V dropped 2 bases and J dropped 6; count of bases not matched to a gene: 8. Germline loops: CDR1 SGHDT, CDR2 YYEEEE. This CDR3 is CASSLGTGSIHGYTF. CDR3 in DNA: TGTGCCAGCAGCTTAGGGACAGGGAGTATCCATGGCTACACCTTC. The whole variable domain, filled in from reference TRBV5-6 and TRBJ1-2, reads DAGVTQSPTHLIKTRGQQVTLRCSPKSGHDTVSWYQQALGQGPQFIFQYYEEEERQRGNFPDRFSGHQFPNYSSELNVNALLLGDSALYLCASSLGTGSIHGYTFGSGTRLTVV.

This clone was counted a few times. The chain recombines TRBV5-1 with TRBJ2-1; TRBD2 matches at 7 bases. The CDR3 totals 13 residues. Germline V gene data show CDR1 as SGHRS and CDR2 as YFSETQ. After removal of 3 bases from V and 10 bases from J, the junction contained 7 bases not matched to a gene. CDR3 residues: CASSSTRREEQFF. The CDR3 region has the DNA TGCGCCAGCAGCTCTACCCGGCGGGAGGAGCAGTTCTTC.

The rearrangement joins TRBV18 to TRBJ1-1; 7 bases match TRBD1. Germline V gene data show CDR1 as KGHSH and CDR2 as LQKENI. V was pared by 6 bases and J by 0 bases, with 7 bases of the junction left unmatched. This CDR3 comprises 15 residues. CDR3 region: CASSTRDRMNTEAFF. In nucleotides, the CDR3 is TGTGCCAGCTCTACCAGGGACAGAATGAACACTGAAGCTTTCTTT.

This rearrangement joins TRBV9 to TRBJ1-1; the match to TRBD1 covers 7 bases. Germline CDR1 and CDR2: SGDLS and YYNGEE. CDR3 length: 12 residues. The trim removed 4 bases at V and 10 bases at J, leaving 7 bases unmatched. The DNA for the CDR3 is TGTGCCAGCAGCTCTTGGACAGGAGGAGCTTTCTTT. Translation gives CASSSWTGGAFF.

CDR3 loop: CASSLYGTSFHF. The CDR3 DNA sequence: TGTGCCAGCAGCTTGTATGGCACGTCCTTCCACTTT. The chain joins TRBV5-4 to TRBJ1-6; no firm D call. The CDR3 contains 12 residues. The V end lost 1 base, the J end lost 17 bases, and 13 bases lay between the germline ends. CDR1 SGHNT and CDR2 YYREEE come from the germline V gene (reference sequence). The variable domain in full, with the rest retrieved from reference TRBV5-4 and TRBJ1-6, is ETGVTQSPTHLIKTRGQQVTLRCSSQSGHNTVSWYQQALGQGPQFIFQYYREEENGRGNFPPRFSGLQFPNYSSELNVNALELDDSALYLCASSLYGTSFHFGNGTRLTVT.

The genes are TRBV7-2 and TRBJ1-2; 10 bases are a match to TRBD1. V dropped 4 bases and J dropped 6; count of bases not matched to a gene: 8. CDR3 length: 15 residues. CDR1 and CDR2 (germline): SGHTA, FQGNSA. CDR3 amino acids: CASSSQTGGADGYTF. The CDR3 DNA sequence: TGTGCCAGCAGCTCCCAGACAGGGGGCGCGGATGGCTACACCTTC.

J is TRBJ1-1 and V is TRBV6-6, with 9 bases aligning to TRBD1. This CDR3 is 16 amino acids long. Germline CDR1 MNHNY, CDR2 SVGAGI (reference sequence). Trimming took 2 bases from V and 3 from J; bases not matched to a gene: 7. The CDR3 DNA follows: TGTGCCAGCAGTTACCTACAGGGGGCGGGAGACACTGAAGCTTTCTTT. Its translation: CASSYLQGAGDTEAFF.

The CDR3, as DNA: TGCGCCAGCAGCCAAGCGTCGACAGGGAGTAACTATGGCTACACCTTC. Residues: CASSQASTGSNYGYTF. The chain joins TRBV4-1 to TRBJ1-2, with 7 bases matching TRBD1. The junction had 6 bases not matched to a gene; V was cut back by 1 base and J by 1 base. From germline, CDR1 is MGHRA and CDR2 YSYEKL. The CDR3 length is 16 residues.

This chain connects TRBV6-1 to TRBJ1-2; 8 positions agree with TRBD1. The CDR3 extends over 13 amino acids. V lost 6 bases, J lost 8 bases, and 8 bases stayed unmatched. Per germline, CDR1 MNHNS and CDR2 SASEGT. In nucleotides, the CDR3 is TGTGCCAGCAGCGACAGGGACAGGCGAGGCTACACCTTC. This codes for CASSDRDRRGYTF.

The chain uses TRBV10-3 and TRBJ1-2; perhaps TRBD1 as D (5 bases). Looked up from germline, CDR1 is ENHRY and CDR2 is SYGVKD. This CDR3 is built from 14 residues. V shed 4 bases and J shed 8 bases, with 17 bases lying between them. The DNA for the CDR3 is TGTGCCATCAGTGGCGATGGGGGGATCAACGGCTACACCTTC. As protein: CAISGDGGINGYTF.